This T cell receptor beta chain is drawn from a study of shared clonotypes between healthy human individuals. Looking at the study overall: Three CD4 naive, three CD4 memory, two CD8 naive and one CD8 memory plate were used per donor.

Terminally differentiated effector memory CD45RA+ cells were left out of the naive CD8 fraction, which was CD45RO-negative and positively selected for CCR7. The study, taken as a whole, reports: The represented genetic and exposure-history diversity was limited by the small number of donors. Relative to clonotypes present in all four donors, those not shared had lower generation probabilities. Relative to memory subsets, naive subsets generally showed larger estimated richness.

To note about this clone: The antigen is unknown.

Sequenced by immunoSEQ multiplex PCR; TCRdb stores in-frame clones only, minus some. Here the sample spans about 2 million clones, about 94% being singletons. Germline values: CDR1 MDHEN, CDR2 SYDVKM. CDR3 size: 14 residues. V lost 4 bases, J lost 4 bases, and 2 bases stayed unmatched. The origin of this receptor is a young man in good health. This chain connects TRBV28 to TRBJ2-2; 8 bases align to TRBD1. Material for sequencing was naive CD8+ T cells sorted from blood. The CDR3 sequence: CASSSRGRTGELFF. In nucleotides, the CDR3 is TGTGCCAGCAGTTCCAGGGGGCGCACCGGGGAGCTGTTTTTT.